This T cell receptor beta chain was documented in a study of cytomegalovirus exposure and HLA in healthy donors. The V gene end was trimmed by 4 bases and the J gene end by 3 bases; junction bases not matched to a gene: 5. CDR1 MDHEN and CDR2 SYDVKM come from the germline V gene. The CDR3 totals 14 residues. The PCR made use of 60 Vbeta and 13 Jbeta primers. Data came from immunoSEQ multiplex PCR; TCRdb stores just in-frame clones and leaves some out. The profile shows over 100,000 clones, more than 75% of them singletons. Input material: PBMCs. The TCR sequence derives from a woman younger than 45 in good health and CMV-seronegative. This chain uses TRBV28 with TRBJ2-7, with 8 bases aligning to TRBD1. The CDR3 here is CASSSRTGGYEQYF. CDR3 DNA: TGTGCCAGCAGTTCGAGAACAGGGGGCTACGAGCAGTACTTC.